This T cell receptor (beta chain) stems from a study of neurological immune-mediated disorders. Study conclusions and caveats: HTLV-1-associated myelopathy led in TCR clonal expansion, while multiple sclerosis ranked lowest, below healthy controls.

This clonotype appeared many times. Its target is unknown. Every sequencing run produced over 200 million TCR-beta sequences, and the sequences from any one run covered 15-18 subjects. Each CDR3 protein is one row after TCRdb ran MiXCR on the 5' RACE reads. Of more than 50,000 distinct CDR3 sequences in the sample, roughly 8.3% were seen once. The sample's time point: longitudinal time-point 3. Volunteers attending a blood bank in Maryland, USA, served as healthy controls. Material for sequencing was PBMCs. The sequence derives from a woman between 40 and 50 years old in good health.

CDR3 DNA sequence: TGTGCCAGCTCACCATGGGGGCCAAGCGAGGGCACTGAAGCTTTCTTT. Its protein product is CASSPWGPSEGTEAFF. The chain joins TRBV18 to TRBJ1-1, with TRBD1 as a possible D gene (6 bases). The V and J ends lost 2 bases and 4 bases respectively, with 17 bases between them. This CDR3 has 16 residues. Per the germline V gene, CDR1 is KGHSH and CDR2 is LQKENI.